This TCR beta chain was identified during a study of T cells in Graves' hyperthyroidism and ophthalmopathy. General observations from the study: Patients with ophthalmopathy were separated from those with stable hyperthyroidism by a 13 V-J model.

Germline CDR1 is SGHRS and CDR2 is YFSETQ. V was cut by 0 bases and J by 5 bases, with 13 bases left in between. CDR3 length: 15 residues. Amplification of TCR beta CDR3 regions was performed using RNA transcripts as template. The HTBI set primed first-round TCR CDR3 RT-PCR. TCRdb independently ran MiXCR on the multiplex PCR reads; one entry per CDR3 protein. The data hold some 300,000 distinct CDR3 sequences, with roughly 19% observed a single time. Concerning this clonotype itself: No antigen is known for it.

A patient was excluded if there was uncontrolled infection, other autoimmune disease, pregnancy or lactation. For the diagnoses, clinical symptoms, serum thyroxine and TRAb, thyroid ultrasound and orbital computed tomography were used. The J gene is TRBJ2-3, the V gene TRBV5-1; D gene uncertain. The sample consisted of blood. This clonotype was sampled from a man aged 45 to 65 with Graves' ophthalmopathy. The CDR3 DNA follows: TGCGCCAGCAGCTTGGCATCCGGGTTCGTAGATACGCAGTATTTT. The encoded protein is CASSLASGFVDTQYF.